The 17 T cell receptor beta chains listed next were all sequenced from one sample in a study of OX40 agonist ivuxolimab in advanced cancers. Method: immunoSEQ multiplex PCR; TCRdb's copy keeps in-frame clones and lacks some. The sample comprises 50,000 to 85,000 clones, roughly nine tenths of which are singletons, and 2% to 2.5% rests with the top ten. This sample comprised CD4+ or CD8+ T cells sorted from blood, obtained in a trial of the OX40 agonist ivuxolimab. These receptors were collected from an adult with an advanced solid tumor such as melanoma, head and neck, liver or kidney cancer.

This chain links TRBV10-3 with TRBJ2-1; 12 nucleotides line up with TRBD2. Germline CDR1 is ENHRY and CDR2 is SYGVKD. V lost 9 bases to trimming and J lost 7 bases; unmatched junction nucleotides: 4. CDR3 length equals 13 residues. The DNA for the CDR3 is TGTGCCATGGGACTAGCGGGCCCTAATGAGCAGTTCTTC. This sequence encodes CAMGLAGPNEQFF.

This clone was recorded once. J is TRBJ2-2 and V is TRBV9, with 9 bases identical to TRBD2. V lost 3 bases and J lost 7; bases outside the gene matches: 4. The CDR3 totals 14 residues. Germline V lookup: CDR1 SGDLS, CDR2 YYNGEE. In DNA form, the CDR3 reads TGTGCCAGCAGCGCTTTAGCGGGAGTCGGGGAGCTGTTTTTT. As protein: CASSALAGVGELFF.

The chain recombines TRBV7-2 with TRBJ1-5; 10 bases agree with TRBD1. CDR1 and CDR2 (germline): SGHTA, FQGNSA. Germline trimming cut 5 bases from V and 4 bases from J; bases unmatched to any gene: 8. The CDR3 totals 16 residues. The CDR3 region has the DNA TGTGCCAGCAGCCTACCAAGGGACAGGGGAAATCAGCCCCAGCATTTT. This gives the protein CASSLPRDRGNQPQHF.

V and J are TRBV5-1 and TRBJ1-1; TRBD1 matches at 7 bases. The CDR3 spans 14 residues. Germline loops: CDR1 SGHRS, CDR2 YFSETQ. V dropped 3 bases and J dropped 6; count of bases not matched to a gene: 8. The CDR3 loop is CASSSQQGPSEAFF. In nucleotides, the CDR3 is TGCGCCAGCAGCTCCCAACAGGGGCCCTCTGAAGCTTTCTTT.

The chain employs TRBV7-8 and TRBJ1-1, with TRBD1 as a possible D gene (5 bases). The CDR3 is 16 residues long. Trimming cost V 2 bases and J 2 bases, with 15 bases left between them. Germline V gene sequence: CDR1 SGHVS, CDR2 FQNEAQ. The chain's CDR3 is CASSLTGNGQNTEAFF. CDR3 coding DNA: TGTGCCAGCAGCTTAACGGGAAATGGACAAAACACTGAAGCTTTCTTT.

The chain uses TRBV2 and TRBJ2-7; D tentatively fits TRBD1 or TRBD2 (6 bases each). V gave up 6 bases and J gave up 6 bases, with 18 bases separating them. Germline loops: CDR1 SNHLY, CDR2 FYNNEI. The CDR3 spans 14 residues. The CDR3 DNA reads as TGTGCCAGCAGCTTCTACAGGGCGGAGGGCGAGCAGTACTTC. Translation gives CASSFYRAEGEQYF.

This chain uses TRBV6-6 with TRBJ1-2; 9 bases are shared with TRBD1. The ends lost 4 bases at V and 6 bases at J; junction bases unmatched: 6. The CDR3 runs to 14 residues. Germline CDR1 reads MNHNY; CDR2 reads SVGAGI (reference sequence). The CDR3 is CASSSSGTGNGYTF. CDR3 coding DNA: TGTGCCAGCAGTTCATCCGGGACAGGGAATGGCTACACCTTC.

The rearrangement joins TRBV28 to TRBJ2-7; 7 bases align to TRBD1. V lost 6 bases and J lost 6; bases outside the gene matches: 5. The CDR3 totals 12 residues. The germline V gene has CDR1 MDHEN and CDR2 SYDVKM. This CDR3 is CASRIQGTEQYF. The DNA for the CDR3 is TGTGCCAGCAGGATACAGGGGACCGAGCAGTACTTC.

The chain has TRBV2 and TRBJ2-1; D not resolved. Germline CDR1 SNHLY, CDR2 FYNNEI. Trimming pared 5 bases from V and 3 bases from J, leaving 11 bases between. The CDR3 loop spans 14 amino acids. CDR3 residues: CASSYSAVYNEQFF. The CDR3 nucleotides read TGTGCCAGCAGTTACTCGGCAGTCTACAATGAGCAGTTCTTC.

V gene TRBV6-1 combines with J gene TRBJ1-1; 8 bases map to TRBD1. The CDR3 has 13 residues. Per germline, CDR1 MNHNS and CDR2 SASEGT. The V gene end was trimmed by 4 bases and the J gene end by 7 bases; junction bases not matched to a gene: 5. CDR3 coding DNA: TGTGCCAGCAGTGCGCAGGGGGCTAGTGAAGCTTTCTTT. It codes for CASSAQGASEAFF.

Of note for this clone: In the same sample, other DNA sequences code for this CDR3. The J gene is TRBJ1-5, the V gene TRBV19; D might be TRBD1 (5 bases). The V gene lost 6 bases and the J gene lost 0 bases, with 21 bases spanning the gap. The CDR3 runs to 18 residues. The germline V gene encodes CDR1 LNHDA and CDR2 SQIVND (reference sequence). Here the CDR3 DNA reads TGTGCCAGTAGGACATCCGACAGATTCGACTATAGCAATCAGCCCCAGCATTTT. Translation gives CASRTSDRFDYSNQPQHF.

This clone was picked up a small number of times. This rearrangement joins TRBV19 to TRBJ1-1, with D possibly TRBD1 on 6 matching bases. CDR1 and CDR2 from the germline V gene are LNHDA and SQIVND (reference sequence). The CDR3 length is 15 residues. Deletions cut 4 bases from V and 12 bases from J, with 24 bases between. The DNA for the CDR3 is TGTGCCAGTAGTACTGGGGGTAGGGGGTCACGTCAGCCTTTCTTT. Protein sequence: CASSTGGRGSRQPFF.

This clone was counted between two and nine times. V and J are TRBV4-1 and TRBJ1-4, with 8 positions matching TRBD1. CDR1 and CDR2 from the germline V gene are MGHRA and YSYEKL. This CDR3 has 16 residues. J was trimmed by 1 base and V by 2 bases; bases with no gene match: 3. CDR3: CASSQTTGGTNEKLFF. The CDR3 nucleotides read TGCGCCAGCAGCCAAACAACAGGGGGAACTAATGAAAAACTGTTTTTT.

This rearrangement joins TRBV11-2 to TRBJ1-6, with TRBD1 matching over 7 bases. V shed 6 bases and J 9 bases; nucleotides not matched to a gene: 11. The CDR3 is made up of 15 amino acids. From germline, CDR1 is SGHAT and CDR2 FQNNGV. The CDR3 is CASSSLTGNGSPLHF. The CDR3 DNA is TGTGCCAGCAGTTCCTTGACAGGGAACGGTTCACCCCTCCACTTT.

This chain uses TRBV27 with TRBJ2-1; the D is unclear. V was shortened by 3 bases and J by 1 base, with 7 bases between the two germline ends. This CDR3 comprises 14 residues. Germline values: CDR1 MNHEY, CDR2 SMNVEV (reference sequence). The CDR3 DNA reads TGTGCCAGCAGTTTGACGGTTTCCTACAATGAGCAGTTCTTC. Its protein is CASSLTVSYNEQFF.

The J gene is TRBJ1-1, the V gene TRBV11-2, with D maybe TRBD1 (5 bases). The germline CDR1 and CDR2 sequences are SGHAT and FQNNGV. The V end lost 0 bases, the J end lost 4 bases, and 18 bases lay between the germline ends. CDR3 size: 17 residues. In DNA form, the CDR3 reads TGTGCCAGCAGCTTAGATACTACTCAGGGCAGGAGCACTGAAGCTTTCTTT. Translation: CASSLDTTQGRSTEAFF.

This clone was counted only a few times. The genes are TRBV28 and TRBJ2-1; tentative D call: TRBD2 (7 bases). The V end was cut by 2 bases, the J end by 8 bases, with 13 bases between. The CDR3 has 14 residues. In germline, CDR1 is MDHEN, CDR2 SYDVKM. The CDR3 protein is CASSLRGGVDEQFF. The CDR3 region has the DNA TGTGCCAGCAGTTTAAGAGGGGGGGTGGATGAGCAGTTCTTC.